This T cell receptor beta chain was recovered during a study of T cell responses to AZD1222 COVID-19 vaccine. Whole-study context: Second doses were pooled across both intervals (about 4 or about 12 weeks). The study's findings and limits: The sample set comprised mostly white British donors with more females, and clonal diversity was possibly underestimated. Dominant CD4 TCR responses targeted spike regions 160-218 and 743-854. Spike-specific TCR depth and breadth grew after two AZD1222 doses.

As to this clone: The antigen remains unidentified.

With 4 bases removed from V and 2 bases from J, the gap between germline ends came to 23 bases. The germline gives CDR1 SNHLY, CDR2 FYNNEI. CDR3 size: 18 residues. TCRdb's copy holds only in-frame clones and misses some; the assay was immunoSEQ multiplex PCR. The sample shows around 130,000 clones, around 94% of them seen only once. The V gene is TRBV2, the J gene TRBJ1-1, with D unclear. This TCR was recovered from an adult in good health. Specimen: peripheral blood, collected on day 0 of AZD1222 vaccination. The CDR3 here is CASSVSRSDGPYNTEAFF. CDR3 coding DNA: TGTGCCAGCAGTGTGTCGAGGAGCGACGGGCCTTATAACACTGAAGCTTTCTTT.